This is a list of T cell receptor beta chains from one sample in a study of blood T cells in healthy people across ages. MiXCR was run by TCRdb on the 5' RACE reads, yielding one entry per CDR3 protein. The table records 1.5 million to 2 million distinct CDR3 sequences, roughly 27% of them present only once. The sequencing input was blood. These receptor sequences come from a woman aged 25 to 39 in good health. CDR3s include the opening cysteine and the closing phenylalanine or tryptophan. D genes are given only for firm matches.

v_gene	d_gene	j_gene	CDR3aa
TRBV29-1	-	TRBJ1-1	CSVLRVGNTEAFF
TRBV12-3/TRBV12-4	TRBD1	TRBJ1-1	CASSPQGQTEAFF
TRBV7-9	-	TRBJ1-2	CASSPLAVNYGYTF
TRBV3-1	-	TRBJ2-7	CASSQRRDYYEQYF
TRBV10-3	-	TRBJ1-2	CAIREIGTCYGYTF
TRBV20-1	TRBD1	TRBJ1-5	CSAGQGLRNQPQHF
TRBV29-1	-	TRBJ2-2	CSARTSYTGELFF
TRBV5-5	-	TRBJ2-6	CAWVGANVLTF
TRBV27	-	TRBJ2-7	CASSAGRTTYEQYF
TRBV5-1	TRBD1	TRBJ1-1	CASSLGQGAGNTEAFF
TRBV27	-	TRBJ2-7	CASSVDINGYEQYF
TRBV5-5	TRBD1	TRBJ2-7	CASSLIQGAREQYF
TRBV13	TRBD2	TRBJ2-7	CASSRRAGGISYEQYF
TRBV28	TRBD1	TRBJ2-7	CASSPRDRGPYEQYF
TRBV30	TRBD2	TRBJ2-1	CACSGTSSYNEQFF
TRBV30	-	TRBJ2-7	CAWSPTAYEQYF
TRBV7-9	-	TRBJ1-2	CASTAGGLNYGYTF
TRBV15	-	TRBJ1-6	CATSRESGLNNSPLHF
TRBV4-1	TRBD2	TRBJ2-1	CASSQVAGGRVNEQFF
TRBV29-1	-	-	CSVLSASSYNEQYF
TRBV5-7	-	TRBJ2-3	CASSPVAFTDTQYF
TRBV13	TRBD1	TRBJ2-7	CASSSRDRGSYGQYF
TRBV11-2	-	TRBJ2-2	CASSPTGGVLTGELFF
TRBV12-3/TRBV12-4	-	TRBJ2-3	CASSTNTRNTQYF
TRBV5-1	-	TRBJ2-1	CASSFQGPSYNEQFF
TRBV28	-	TRBJ1-5	CASRKTGTRVNQPQHF
TRBV20-1	-	TRBJ1-1	CSASQEANTEAFF
TRBV10-3	TRBD2	TRBJ2-3	CANSFGTSGSGETQYF
TRBV2	-	TRBJ2-3	CASTDDTDTQYF
TRBV5-5	-	TRBJ2-7	CASSLEAASSYEQYF
TRBV6-5	TRBD1	TRBJ2-1	CASSSDRGLYNEQFF
TRBV20-1	TRBD1	TRBJ1-2	CSARVSGGIGYTF
TRBV20-1	-	TRBJ2-1	CSARDPHLPGYNEQFF
TRBV7-2	-	TRBJ1-5	CASSPLRGNNQPQHF
TRBV2	-	TRBJ2-3	CACSEGLAVTQYF
TRBV7-2	-	TRBJ2-1	CASSLDGSRNNEQFF
TRBV5-1	-	TRBJ2-2	CASSLPRGFAGELFF
TRBV7-3	-	TRBJ2-3	CASSLSYAGTDTQYF
TRBV4-1	-	TRBJ2-6	CASSQDEASGANVLTF
TRBV20-1	-	TRBJ1-2	CSARDPGTTNYGYTF
TRBV7-2	TRBD1	TRBJ2-1	CASSSRPGQGGNEQFF
TRBV7-9	-	TRBJ2-5	CASSFSSGHQETQYF